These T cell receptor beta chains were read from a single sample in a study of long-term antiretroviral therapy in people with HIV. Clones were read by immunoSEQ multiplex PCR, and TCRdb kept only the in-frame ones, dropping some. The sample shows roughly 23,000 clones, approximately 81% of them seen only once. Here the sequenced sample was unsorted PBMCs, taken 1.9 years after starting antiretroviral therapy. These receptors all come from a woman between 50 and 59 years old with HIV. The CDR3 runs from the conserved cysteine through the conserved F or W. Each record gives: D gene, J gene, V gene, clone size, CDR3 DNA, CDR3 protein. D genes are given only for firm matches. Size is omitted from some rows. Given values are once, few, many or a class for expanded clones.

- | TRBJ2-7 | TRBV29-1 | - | TGCAGCGTCCGCGGGGCATCCTACGAGCAGTACTTC | CSVRGASYEQYF
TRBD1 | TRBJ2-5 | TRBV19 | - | TGTGCCAGTAGTATAGGAACCGCCAGGACAGGGGGGAAAGAGACCCAGTACTTC | CASSIGTARTGGKETQYF
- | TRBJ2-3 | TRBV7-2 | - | TGTGCCAGCAGCTTAATGGGCGGGGACACAGATACGCAGTATTTT | CASSLMGGDTDTQYF
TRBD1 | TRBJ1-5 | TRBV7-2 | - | TGTGCCAGCAGCTTAGTCCGACAGGGGTTTGAGCCCCAGCATTTT | CASSLVRQGFEPQHF
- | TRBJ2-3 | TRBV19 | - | TGTGCCAGTAGTAACCAAGACACAGATACGCAGTATTTT | CASSNQDTDTQYF
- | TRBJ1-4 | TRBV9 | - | TGTGCCAGCAGCGTAGTTGGAACAGGTGGGGATGAAAAACTGTTTTTT | CASSVVGTGGDEKLFF
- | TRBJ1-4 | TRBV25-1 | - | TGTGCCAGCAGTGAATCGGGCAGGGGTTTTGCTAATGAAAAACTGTTTTTT | CASSESGRGFANEKLFF
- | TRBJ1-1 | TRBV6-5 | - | TGTGCCAGCAGTTACTCGGGGGGAACTGAAGCTTTCTTT | CASSYSGGTEAFF
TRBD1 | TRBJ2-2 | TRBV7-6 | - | TGTGCCAGCAGCCGGGACAGCATTAGCGGGGAGCTGTTTTTT | CASSRDSISGELFF
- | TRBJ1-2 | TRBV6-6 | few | TGTGCCGGTAGGGACGGGAGAAACTATGGCTACACCTTC | CAGRDGRNYGYTF
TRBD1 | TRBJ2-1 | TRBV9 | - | TGTGCCAGCAGCGTAGACGGGACAGGGCTGTACAATGAGCAGTTCTTC | CASSVDGTGLYNEQFF
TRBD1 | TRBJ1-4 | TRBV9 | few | TGTGCCAGCAGCGCCACGGGACAGGGGAATGAAAAACTGTTTTTT | CASSATGQGNEKLFF
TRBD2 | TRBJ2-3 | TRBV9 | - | TGTGCCAGCAGCGCCCAGCGGGGGGGGTATACGCAGTATTTT | CASSAQRGGYTQYF
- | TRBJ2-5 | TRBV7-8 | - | TGTGCCAGCAGCTTAGGCGGGCAAGAGACCCAGTACTTC | CASSLGGQETQYF
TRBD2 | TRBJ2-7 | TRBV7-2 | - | TGTGCCAGCAGCTTTCGACTAGCGGCACCCTACGAGCAGTACTTC | CASSFRLAAPYEQYF
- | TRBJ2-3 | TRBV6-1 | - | TGTGCCAGCAGGACCAGGCCGGGGTTCACAGATACGCAGTATTTT | CASRTRPGFTDTQYF
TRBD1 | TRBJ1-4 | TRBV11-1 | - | TGTGCCAGCAGCTCCAGGGGGTCGAATGAAAAACTGTTTTTT | CASSSRGSNEKLFF
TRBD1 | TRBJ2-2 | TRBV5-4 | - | TGTGCCTGCAATCGGGACAGGGGGCTGAACGGGGAGCTGTTTTTT | CACNRDRGLNGELFF
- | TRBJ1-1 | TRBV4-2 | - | TGTGCCAGCAGACAGGGTATGAGCACTGAAGCTTTCTTT | CASRQGMSTEAFF
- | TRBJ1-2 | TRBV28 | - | TGTGCCAGCAGTTCCTCCGGCCTTAAGTCAGGCTACACCTTC | CASSSSGLKSGYTF
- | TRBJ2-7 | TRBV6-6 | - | TGTGCCAGCAGTTACTCGATCATGTCCCACGAGCAGTACTTC | CASSYSIMSHEQYF
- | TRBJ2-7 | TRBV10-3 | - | TGTGCCATCAGTGCCGAGACAGCCTCCTACGAGCAGTACTTC | CAISAETASYEQYF